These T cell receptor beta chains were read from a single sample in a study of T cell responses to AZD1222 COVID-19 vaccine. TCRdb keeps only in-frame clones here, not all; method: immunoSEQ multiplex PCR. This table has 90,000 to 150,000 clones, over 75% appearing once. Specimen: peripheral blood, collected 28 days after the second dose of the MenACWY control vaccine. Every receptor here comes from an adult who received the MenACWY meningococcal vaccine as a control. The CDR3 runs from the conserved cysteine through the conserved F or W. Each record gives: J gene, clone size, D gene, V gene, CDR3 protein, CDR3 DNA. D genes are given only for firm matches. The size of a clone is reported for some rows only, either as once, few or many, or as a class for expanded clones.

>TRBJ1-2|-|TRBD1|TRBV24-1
CATSGNRGGPGGYTF
TGTGCCACCAGTGGAAACAGGGGCGGCCCGGGAGGCTACACCTTC
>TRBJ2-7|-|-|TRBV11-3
CASSLDRTGSSYEQYF
TGTGCCAGCAGCTTAGATCGCACAGGATCCTCCTACGAGCAGTACTTC
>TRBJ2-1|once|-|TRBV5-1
CASSALGGAYNEQFF
TGCGCCAGCAGCGCCCTCGGGGGCGCATACAATGAGCAGTTCTTC
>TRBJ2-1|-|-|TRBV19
CASSIAEYNEQFF
TGTGCCAGTAGTATCGCGGAATACAATGAGCAGTTCTTC
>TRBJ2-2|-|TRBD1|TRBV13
CASSLGTGGLRGELFF
TGTGCCAGCAGCTTAGGGACAGGGGGCTTGCGCGGGGAGCTGTTTTTT
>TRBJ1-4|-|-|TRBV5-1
CASSPSTDPREKLFF
TGCGCCAGCAGCCCATCGACAGATCCGCGAGAAAAACTGTTTTTT
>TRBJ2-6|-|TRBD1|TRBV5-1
CASSLDRDRATYSGANVLTF
TGCGCCAGCAGCTTGGACCGGGACAGGGCGACGTACTCTGGGGCCAACGTCCTGACTTTC
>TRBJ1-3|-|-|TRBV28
CASSPPGPNSGNTIYF
TGTGCCAGCAGTCCTCCGGGACCCAACTCTGGAAACACCATATATTTT
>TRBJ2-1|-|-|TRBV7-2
CASNQQAGTYNEQFF
TGTGCCAGCAACCAACAGGCGGGAACCTACAATGAGCAGTTCTTC
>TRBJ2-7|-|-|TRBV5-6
CASSLGGGARPSSYEQYF
TGTGCCAGCAGCCTGGGGGGCGGGGCCAGGCCTAGCTCCTACGAGCAGTACTTC
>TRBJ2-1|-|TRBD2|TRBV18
CASSPNWKTSGGADEQFF
TGTGCCAGCTCACCAAATTGGAAAACTAGCGGGGGGGCGGATGAGCAGTTCTTC
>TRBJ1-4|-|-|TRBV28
CASSLEGNNEKLFF
TGTGCCAGCAGTCTGGAGGGCAACAATGAAAAACTGTTTTTT
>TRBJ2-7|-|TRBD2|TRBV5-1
CASSPGGPFSYEQYF
TGCGCCAGCAGCCCGGGAGGGCCCTTCTCCTACGAGCAGTACTTC
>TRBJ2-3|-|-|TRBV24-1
CATSDQEGRYF
TGTGCCACCAGTGATCAAGAGGGACGGTATTTT